One sample yielded the 29 T cell receptor beta chains listed below, sequenced in a study of graft-versus-host responses after intestinal transplantation. Profiled with immunoSEQ multiplex PCR; TCRdb holds only in-frame clones, not every one. This table holds tens of thousands of clones, around 93% found once. The starting material was PBMCs, obtained 98 days after intestinal transplantation. The receptors come from a human patient who received an intestinal transplant, so some T cells may come from the graft donor.

This clone occurred once. The rearrangement joins TRBV29-1 to TRBJ1-1; unclear D gene. CDR1 and CDR2 from the germline V gene are SQVTM and ANQGSEA. The length of the CDR3 is 11 residues. Trimming stripped 7 bases from V and 7 bases from J, with 13 bases between. CDR3 sequence reads: CSGELRLEAFF. The CDR3 DNA sequence: TGCAGCGGCGAGCTGCGCCTTGAAGCTTTCTTT.

The chain uses TRBV5-8 and TRBJ2-4; weak D call: TRBD1 (6 bases). V lost 0 bases to trimming and J lost 5 bases, with 9 bases between them. Germline loops: CDR1 SGHTS, CDR2 YDEGEE. The CDR3 length is 14 residues. CDR3 sequence reads: CASSLATGQNIQYF. In nucleotides, the CDR3 is TGTGCCAGCAGCTTGGCCACAGGGCAAAACATTCAGTACTTC.

V is TRBV6-5 and J is TRBJ2-1, with D perhaps TRBD1 or TRBD2 (6 bases each). Per germline, CDR1 MNHEY and CDR2 SVGAGI. This CDR3 spans 14 amino acids. The ends were cut back, 4 bases at V and 8 bases at J, with 15 bases in the middle. The CDR3, as DNA: TGTGCCAGCAGTTTACGGGGAAGGGGGGATGAGCAGTTCTTC. Translated, it gives CASSLRGRGDEQFF.

This clone was seen once. The chain has TRBV4-1 and TRBJ2-7; the D gene is possibly TRBD1 (6 bases). Trimming took off 0 bases at V and 5 bases at J, with 14 bases between the two ends. The CDR3 runs to 15 residues. Germline V CDR1 and CDR2: MGHRA, YSYEKL. CDR3 in DNA: TGCGCCAGCAGCCAAGATCTCCAGGGGCTGAACGAGCAGTACTTC. Its protein product is CASSQDLQGLNEQYF.

This chain links TRBV7-6 with TRBJ2-2; maybe TRBD1 (6 bases). Trimming cost V 3 bases and J 6 bases, with 8 bases left between them. From germline, CDR1 is SGHVS and CDR2 FNYEAQ. CDR3 length: 13 residues. The CDR3 region is CASSLTGAGELFF. The CDR3 nucleotides read TGTGCCAGCAGCTTGACAGGTGCCGGGGAGCTGTTTTTT.

Turning to this clone: This CDR3 is also generated by other DNA sequences in the sample. This rearrangement joins TRBV5-1 to TRBJ2-2; D may match TRBD1 or TRBD2 (7 bases each). CDR3 length: 17 amino acids. Deletions cut 0 bases from V and 3 bases from J, with 15 bases between. Germline lookup yields CDR1 SGHRS and CDR2 YFSETQ. The CDR3 loop reads CASSLAGRGRDTGELFF. The CDR3 DNA sequence: TGCGCCAGCAGCTTGGCAGGGAGGGGGCGGGACACCGGGGAGCTGTTTTTT.

This chain connects TRBV29-1 to TRBJ2-5, with D possibly being TRBD2 (5 bases). CDR3 length: 13 residues. The germline gives CDR1 SQVTM, CDR2 ANQGSEA. V lost 5 bases and J lost 9, with 19 bases in between. The chain's CDR3 is CSVLDGGMTAQYF. In DNA form, the CDR3 reads TGCAGCGTTTTGGACGGAGGTATGACGGCCCAGTACTTC.

The rearrangement uses TRBV5-4 and TRBJ2-3; 12 nucleotides align to TRBD2. The CDR3 runs 20 residues. Germline assignment: CDR1 SGHNT and CDR2 YYREEE (reference sequence). V lost 4 bases and J lost 5; bases outside the gene matches: 20. For the CDR3, the DNA is TGTGCCAGCAGCCAGTCTTTCACGTCTAGCGGGGGGGCCTTGGAAGATACGCAGTATTTT. Its translation: CASSQSFTSSGGALEDTQYF. Combining the CDR3 with reference TRBV5-4 and TRBJ2-3 gives the whole variable domain ETGVTQSPTHLIKTRGQQVTLRCSSQSGHNTVSWYQQALGQGPQFIFQYYREEENGRGNFPPRFSGLQFPNYSSELNVNALELDDSALYLCASSQSFTSSGGALEDTQYFGPGTRLTVL.

The chain employs TRBV4-3 and TRBJ2-7; the D gene is possibly TRBD1 (5 bases). The CDR3 is made up of 14 amino acids. The germline CDR1 and CDR2 sequences are LGHNA and YSLEER. The V end lost 4 bases, the J end lost 3 bases, and 13 bases lay between the germline ends. This CDR3 reads CASSPRDSDYEQYF. The DNA for the CDR3 is TGCGCCAGCAGCCCCCGCGACAGCGACTACGAGCAGTACTTC.

The chain carries TRBV2 and TRBJ2-7, with TRBD1 matching over 10 bases. The V and J ends lost 10 bases and 2 bases, in that order; junction bases with no gene match: 14. CDR1 and CDR2 from the germline V gene are SNHLY and FYNNEI. This CDR3 has 16 residues. The CDR3 loop reads CATSAGGQGRPYEQYF. The CDR3 coding sequence is TGTGCCACCTCAGCAGGGGGACAGGGGAGGCCCTACGAGCAGTACTTC.

V usage is TRBV11-3 and J usage is TRBJ2-7; D might be TRBD2 (5 bases). This CDR3 contains 14 residues. Germline V gives CDR1 SGHNT, CDR2 YENEEA. V was clipped by 2 bases and J by 2 bases, with 10 bases between them. This chain's CDR3 is CASSLPGRTYEQYF. DNA of the CDR3: TGTGCCAGCAGCTTACCGGGGAGAACCTACGAGCAGTACTTC.

The chain joins TRBV18 to TRBJ2-7, with D perhaps TRBD1 (5 bases). Trimming left V 6 bases short and J 6 bases short, with 9 bases between. Germline V CDR1 and CDR2: KGHSH, LQKENI. This CDR3 contains 11 residues. CDR3 loop: CASSPRGEQYF. The CDR3 nucleotides are TGTGCCAGCTCCCCTAGGGGCGAGCAGTACTTC. The full variable domain, with the rest looked up from reference TRBV18 and TRBJ2-7, is NAGVMQNPRHLVRRRGQEARLRCSPMKGHSHVYWYRQLPEEGLKFMVYLQKENIIDESGMPKERFSAEFPKEGPSILRIQQVVRGDSAAYFCASSPRGEQYFGPGTRLTVT.

V gene TRBV7-2 combines with J gene TRBJ2-7; D is ambiguous. This CDR3 spans 13 amino acids. Deletions cut 2 bases from V and 3 bases from J, with 8 bases between. Per germline, CDR1 SGHTA and CDR2 FQGNSA. The CDR3 DNA sequence: TGTGCCAGCAGCTTAATGGCAGGCTACGAGCAGTACTTC. Amino acids: CASSLMAGYEQYF. Looking up the rest from reference TRBV7-2 and TRBJ2-7 gives the full variable domain: GAGVSQSPSNKVTEKGKDVELRCDPISGHTALYWYRQSLGQGLEFLIYFQGNSAPDKSGLPSDRFSAERTGGSVSTLTIQRTQQEDSAVYLCASSLMAGYEQYFGPGTRLTVT.

The genes are TRBV9 and TRBJ1-3; maybe TRBD1 (5 bases). Germline CDR1 reads SGDLS; CDR2 reads YYNGEE. The germline V and J ends were trimmed by 0 bases and 0 bases, with 16 bases remaining between them. This CDR3 region has 18 residues. The CDR3 coding sequence is TGTGCCAGCAGCGTAGTGGGGCGGGAACCTAGCTCTGGAAACACCATATATTTT. This translates into CASSVVGREPSSGNTIYF.

J is TRBJ1-1 and V is TRBV28; TRBD1 might be the D (5 bases). The germline V gene has CDR1 MDHEN and CDR2 SYDVKM. The CDR3 runs 14 residues. Trimming stripped 7 bases from V and 4 bases from J, with 16 bases between. CDR3 residues: CASTRRGTGTEAFF. The DNA for the CDR3 is TGTGCCAGCACCCGAAGGGGCACGGGCACTGAAGCTTTCTTT.

The rearrangement joins TRBV9 to TRBJ2-1, with D perhaps matching TRBD2 (6 bases). Trimming removed 0 bases from V and 5 bases from J, with 12 bases in between. The CDR3 runs to 15 residues. The germline gives CDR1 SGDLS, CDR2 YYNGEE. The CDR3 loop is CASSVGAGLNNEQFF. The CDR3 DNA reads as TGTGCCAGCAGCGTAGGAGCGGGCCTTAACAATGAGCAGTTCTTC. The full variable domain, in which reference TRBV9 and TRBJ2-1 provide the parts outside the CDR3, is DSGVTQTPKHLITATGQRVTLRCSPRSGDLSVYWYQQSLDQGLQFLIQYYNGEERAKGNILERFSAQQFPDLHSELNLSSLELGDSALYFCASSVGAGLNNEQFFGPGTRLTVL.

As concerns this clone: The junction and the germline gene differ at one end; a read error may be behind it. The genes are TRBV5-4 and TRBJ1-2; no reliable D call. CDR1 SGHNT and CDR2 YYREEE come from the germline V gene (reference sequence). The CDR3 extends over 15 amino acids. This CDR3 reads CASSLDGPVPYGFTF. For the CDR3, the DNA is TGTGCCAGCAGCTTGGATGGGCCGGTTCCCTATGGCTTCACCTTC. Full variable domain (missing parts from reference TRBV5-4 and TRBJ1-2): ETGVTQSPTHLIKTRGQQVTLRCSSQSGHNTVSWYQQALGQGPQFIFQYYREEENGRGNFPPRFSGLQFPNYSSELNVNALELDDSALYLCASSLDGPVPYGFTFGSGTRLTVV.

This clone showed up just once. The chain links TRBV28 to TRBJ2-7; tentatively, D is TRBD1 or TRBD2 (6 bases each). V shed 11 bases and J shed 4 bases, with 18 bases lying between them. The CDR3 loop spans 13 amino acids. Germline V gene lookup returns CDR1 MDHEN and CDR2 SYDVKM. The CDR3 spells CAVAGGRGYEQYF. DNA for the CDR3: TGTGCCGTAGCCGGGGGCAGGGGTTACGAGCAGTACTTC.

This chain joins TRBV21-1 and TRBJ2-1; the table calls TRBD2, which could not be checked here. TRBV21-1 corresponds to a pseudogene. CDR3 length: 15 residues. The CDR3 reads CASSKGKQPRDEQFF. For the CDR3, the DNA is TGTGCCAGCAGCAAGGGAAAACAACCGAGGGATGAGCAGTTCTTC.

The chain carries TRBV6-5 and TRBJ2-1, with 11 bases lining up with TRBD2. The CDR3 spans 14 residues. CDR1 is MNHEY, CDR2 SVGAGI, per germline. Trimming cost V 4 bases and J 8 bases; bases outside gene matches: 4. CDR3 nucleotides: TGTGCCAGCAGTTCTAGCGGGGGGAGGGATGAGCAGTTCTTC. Protein product: CASSSSGGRDEQFF.

The rearrangement joins TRBV6-1 to TRBJ2-1, with no clear D. The CDR3 is 13 residues long. Trimming left V 0 bases short and J 8 bases short, with 8 bases between. The germline V gene has CDR1 MNHNS and CDR2 SASEGT. This chain's CDR3 is CASSEARNHEQFF. The CDR3 nucleotides are TGTGCCAGCAGTGAAGCGCGAAACCATGAGCAGTTCTTC.

The chain links TRBV10-3 to TRBJ2-4, with 8 bases matching TRBD1. V was pared by 0 bases and J by 0 bases, with 7 bases of the junction left unmatched. Germline CDR1 reads ENHRY; CDR2 reads SYGVKD. This CDR3 has 18 amino acids. CDR3 in amino acids: CAISESFFRGRAKNIQYF. The DNA of the CDR3 is TGTGCCATCAGTGAGTCGTTCTTCAGGGGGCGAGCCAAAAACATTCAGTACTTC.

The rearrangement links TRBV4-2 to TRBJ1-5; D uncertain. In germline, CDR1 is LGHNA, CDR2 YNFKEQ. The CDR3 spans 14 residues. V gave up 0 bases and J gave up 4 bases, with 7 bases separating them. CDR3 residues: CASSQDPDNQPQHF. The CDR3 DNA is TGTGCCAGCAGCCAAGATCCGGATAATCAGCCCCAGCATTTT.

The genes are TRBV11-2 and TRBJ2-3; D not certain. Germline assignment: CDR1 SGHAT and CDR2 FQNNGV. The V end was cut by 2 bases, the J end by 6 bases, with 6 bases between. The CDR3 is made up of 12 amino acids. CDR3 amino acids: CASSLRRDTQYF. In DNA form, the CDR3 reads TGTGCCAGCAGCTTAAGACGGGATACGCAGTATTTT.

This chain joins TRBV2 and TRBJ2-7; 8 bases align to TRBD1. J lost 2 bases, V lost 4 bases, and 7 bases had no gene match. Germline assignment: CDR1 SNHLY and CDR2 FYNNEI. This CDR3 spans 15 amino acids. The CDR3 loop is CASSVEDRVAYEQYF. The CDR3, as DNA: TGTGCCAGCAGTGTGGAGGACAGGGTGGCCTACGAGCAGTACTTC. The whole variable domain, filled in from reference TRBV2 and TRBJ2-7, reads EPEVTQTPSHQVTQMGQEVILRCVPISNHLYFYWYRQILGQKVEFLVSFYNNEISEKSEIFDDQFSVERPDGSNFTLKIRSTKLEDSAMYFCASSVEDRVAYEQYFGPGTRLTVT.

V usage is TRBV2 and J usage is TRBJ2-5; 8 bases align to TRBD2. V shed 7 bases and J 1 base; nucleotides not matched to a gene: 5. Germline-derived CDR1 and CDR2 are SNHLY and FYNNEI. This CDR3 has 14 residues. The chain's CDR3 is CASNGGGFQETQYF. DNA of the CDR3: TGTGCCAGCAACGGGGGGGGGTTCCAAGAGACCCAGTACTTC.

The gene calls are TRBV27 and TRBJ2-7; D assignment may be TRBD1 or TRBD2 (5 bases each). The CDR3 is made up of 12 amino acids. V lost 2 bases and J 6 bases, leaving 8 bases between the germline ends. CDR1 is MNHEY, CDR2 SMNVEV, per germline (reference sequence). The CDR3 DNA follows: TGTGCCAGCAGTTTACAGGGAGCCGAGCAGTACTTC. Its translation: CASSLQGAEQYF.

This sequence joins TRBV30 and TRBJ2-7, with TRBD2 as a possible D gene (6 bases). Germline CDR1 is GTSNPN and CDR2 is SVGIG (reference sequence). V was shortened by 3 bases and J by 7 bases, with 16 bases between the two germline ends. This CDR3 is built from 13 residues. Here the CDR3 reads CAWSATNRGEQYF. CDR3 nucleotides: TGTGCCTGGAGCGCCACTAATCGGGGGGAGCAGTACTTC.

The rearrangement joins TRBV11-2 to TRBJ2-5; 14 nucleotides agree with TRBD2. The junction had 3 bases not matched to a gene; V was cut back by 4 bases and J by 2 bases. CDR3 length: 16 amino acids. Per germline, CDR1 SGHAT and CDR2 FQNNGV. CDR3 sequence reads: CASSSRLAGGQETQYF. CDR3 sequence (DNA): TGTGCCAGCAGCTCCCGACTAGCGGGGGGGCAAGAGACCCAGTACTTC.